This passage covers 17 T cell receptor beta chains from one sample sequenced in a study of blood T cell repertoires in COVID-19. Sequencing was performed with immunoSEQ multiplex PCR; in TCRdb, only in-frame clones are kept and a portion is missing. There are nearly 110,000 clones in the sample; around 90% occur only once, and approximately 1.3% lies in the top ten. Sequencing was performed on peripheral blood. These receptor sequences come from a woman in her thirties with acute or convalescent COVID-19.

The CDR3: CASSESNRSNSPLHF. The CDR3 DNA is TGCGCCAGCAGTGAGTCGAACAGGAGTAATTCACCCCTCCACTTT. This chain connects TRBV10-2 to TRBJ1-6; D perhaps matches TRBD1 (5 bases). V lost 0 bases and J lost 6, with 9 bases in between. This CDR3 is 15 amino acids long. Germline V CDR1 and CDR2: WSHSY, SAAADI.

This rearrangement joins TRBV6-5 to TRBJ2-7, with D unresolved. The CDR3 covers 13 residues. V lost 2 bases and J lost 6, with 11 bases in between. The germline CDR1 and CDR2 sequences are MNHEY and SVGAGI. CDR3 nucleotide sequence: TGTGCCAGCAGTTACCTCCAGTCTGGCGAGCAGTACTTC. Translation gives CASSYLQSGEQYF.

This chain joins TRBV3-1 (or the pseudogene TRBV3-2) and TRBJ2-1, with unresolved D. Trimming cost V 4 bases and J 4 bases, with 5 bases left between them. The CDR3 is made up of 12 amino acids. In germline, CDR1 is LGHDT, CDR2 YNNKEL (reference sequence). For the CDR3, the DNA is TGTGCCAGCAGCCTCCTTTACAATGAGCAGTTCTTC. Amino acid sequence: CASSLLYNEQFF.

DNA of the CDR3: TGTGCCAGCAGTCAGCGTCGGACAGGGCAGGGTGAAACTGAAGCTTTCTTT. Amino acid sequence: CASSQRRTGQGETEAFF. The chain couples TRBV6-6 to TRBJ1-1; 8 nucleotides align to TRBD1. The length of the CDR3 is 17 residues. Germline V lookup: CDR1 MNHNY, CDR2 SVGAGI (reference sequence). V dropped 5 bases and J dropped 5; count of bases not matched to a gene: 16.

This sequence joins TRBV19 and TRBJ2-5; D might be TRBD2 (5 bases). The V end was cut by 2 bases, the J end by 4 bases, with 14 bases between. Germline values: CDR1 LNHDA, CDR2 SQIVND (reference sequence). This CDR3 comprises 15 residues. This CDR3 is CASSIPGLRGETQYF. The CDR3 nucleotides read TGTGCCAGTAGTATACCTGGACTCCGGGGAGAGACCCAGTACTTC.

This chain connects TRBV7-2 to TRBJ2-2; 9 nucleotides align to TRBD2. CDR1 is SGHTA, CDR2 FQGNSA, per germline. The V gene end was trimmed by 6 bases and the J gene end by 5 bases; junction bases not matched to a gene: 10. The CDR3 has 16 amino acids. This CDR3 reads CASSRNSGSFTGELFF. DNA of the CDR3: TGTGCCAGCAGTCGCAATAGCGGGAGCTTTACCGGGGAGCTGTTTTTT.

The V call is TRBV3-1 (or the pseudogene TRBV3-2), the J call TRBJ1-2, with 7 bases matching TRBD1. Unmatched junction bases numbered 9, after V lost 5 bases and J lost 6 bases. CDR1 and CDR2 from the germline V gene are LGHDT and YNNKEL (reference sequence). The CDR3 consists of 14 residues. CDR3 in DNA: TGTGCCAGCAGCTTGATGACAGGGAGCCATGGCTACACCTTC. It specifies CASSLMTGSHGYTF.

The DNA of the CDR3 is TGCGCCAGCAGCCAAGGTCAGACAGGGGCACGGGGCACTGAAGCTTTCTTT. It specifies CASSQGQTGARGTEAFF. The chain combines TRBV4-3 with TRBJ1-1; 8 positions match TRBD1. This CDR3 has 17 residues. Germline V gene sequence: CDR1 LGHNA, CDR2 YSLEER. The V and J ends lost 1 base and 4 bases, in that order; junction bases with no gene match: 11.

CDR3 in amino acids: CASSFRDRPTPSYGYTF. For the CDR3, the DNA is TGTGCCAGCAGCTTCCGGGACAGGCCAACCCCTAGCTATGGCTACACCTTC. V usage is TRBV7-2 and J usage is TRBJ1-2, with 8 nucleotides matching TRBD1. V dropped 3 bases and J dropped 4; count of bases not matched to a gene: 13. This CDR3 is built from 17 residues. Germline V CDR1 and CDR2: SGHTA, FQGNSA. Full variable domain (missing parts from reference TRBV7-2 and TRBJ1-2): GAGVSQSPSNKVTEKGKDVELRCDPISGHTALYWYRQSLGQGLEFLIYFQGNSAPDKSGLPSDRFSAERTGGSVSTLTIQRTQQEDSAVYLCASSFRDRPTPSYGYTFGSGTRLTVV.

The CDR3 loop reads CASSPHHLPDPSVGIYGYTF. In nucleotides, the CDR3 is TGTGCCAGCAGTCCTCACCATCTTCCCGACCCGAGCGTTGGCATCTATGGCTACACCTTC. This sequence joins TRBV28 and TRBJ1-2, with no clear D. Germline CDR1 and CDR2: MDHEN and SYDVKM. This CDR3 is built from 20 residues. Deletions cut 5 bases from V and 4 bases from J, with 32 bases between.

The CDR3 DNA reads TGTGCCAGCAGCTTAACGGTCTGGGCCCCGAACACTGAAGCTTTCTTT. Residues: CASSLTVWAPNTEAFF. The V call is TRBV11-3, the J call TRBJ1-1, with D uncertain. The CDR3 is made up of 16 amino acids. Germline loops: CDR1 SGHNT, CDR2 YENEEA. Trimming removed 2 bases from V and 1 base from J, with 14 bases in between.

V usage is TRBV19 and J usage is TRBJ2-7, with 8 bases that match TRBD2. CDR1 is LNHDA and CDR2 is SQIVND in the germline V gene (reference sequence). The CDR3 consists of 13 residues. V shed 6 bases, J shed 2 bases, and the junction held 3 bases outside the gene matches. CDR3 nucleotide sequence: TGTGCCAGTAGCCGGACTAGCCCCTACGAGCAGTACTTC. Amino acids: CASSRTSPYEQYF. Combining the CDR3 with reference TRBV19 and TRBJ2-7 gives the whole variable domain DGGITQSPKYLFRKEGQNVTLSCEQNLNHDAMYWYRQDPGQGLRLIYYSQIVNDFQKGDIAEGYSVSREKKESFPLTVTSAQKNPTAFYLCASSRTSPYEQYFGPGTRLTVT.

The rearrangement links TRBV6-4 to TRBJ2-2; TRBD2 matches 9 bases. With 6 bases clipped from V and 4 bases from J, the junction kept 3 bases outside the gene matches. Germline-derived CDR1 and CDR2 are MRHNA and SNTAGT. There are 14 residues in the CDR3. The CDR3 bases are TGTGCCAGCAGAAAGGGACTAGCCACCGGGGAGCTGTTTTTT. This sequence encodes CASRKGLATGELFF.

The V and J genes are TRBV6-6 and TRBJ2-7, with D possibly being TRBD1 (6 bases). CDR1 MNHNY and CDR2 SVGAGI come from the germline V gene (reference sequence). The CDR3 runs 12 residues. V was shortened by 6 bases and J by 4 bases, with 10 bases between the two germline ends. The CDR3 region is CASRQGWYEQYF. DNA for the CDR3: TGTGCCAGCAGACAGGGCTGGTACGAGCAGTACTTC.

Comments on this clone: The junction departs from the called germline gene at one end, perhaps through a read error. The chain employs TRBV7-7 and TRBJ2-1; TRBD2 matches at 7 bases. This CDR3 region has 15 residues. Germline V gene data show CDR1 as SSHAT and CDR2 as FNYEAQ (reference sequence). This CDR3 reads CASSLASGLYNEQFF. The CDR3, as DNA: TGTGCTAGCAGCTTAGCTAGCGGACTTTACAATGAGCAGTTCTTC.

The V and J genes are TRBV19 and TRBJ2-2; possible D gene TRBD1, 6 bases. CDR1 is LNHDA, CDR2 SQIVND, per germline (reference sequence). Deletions cut 6 bases from V and 6 bases from J, with 11 bases between. CDR3 length: 13 amino acids. The CDR3 reads CASRTGKAGELFF. In nucleotides, the CDR3 is TGTGCCAGTAGAACAGGGAAGGCCGGGGAGCTGTTTTTT.

V is TRBV11-2 and J is TRBJ1-1, with D perhaps matching TRBD1 (6 bases). CDR1 and CDR2 (germline): SGHAT, FQNNGV. The CDR3 runs to 14 residues. With 1 base removed from V and 2 bases from J, the gap between germline ends came to 8 bases. The CDR3 DNA sequence: TGTGCCAGCAGCTTAGGGGGGGGCAACACTGAAGCTTTCTTT. Its protein product is CASSLGGGNTEAFF.